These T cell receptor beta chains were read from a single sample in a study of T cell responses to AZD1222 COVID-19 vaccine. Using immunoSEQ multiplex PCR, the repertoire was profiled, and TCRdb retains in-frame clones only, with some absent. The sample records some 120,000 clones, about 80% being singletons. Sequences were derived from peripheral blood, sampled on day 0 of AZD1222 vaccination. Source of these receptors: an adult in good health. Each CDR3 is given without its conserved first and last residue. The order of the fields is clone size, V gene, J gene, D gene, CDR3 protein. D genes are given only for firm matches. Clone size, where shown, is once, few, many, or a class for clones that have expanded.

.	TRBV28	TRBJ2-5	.	ASSPGSRGETQY
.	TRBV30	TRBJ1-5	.	AWCPGGNQPQH
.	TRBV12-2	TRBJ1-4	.	ASRSGGPHVSEKLF
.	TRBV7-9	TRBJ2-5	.	ASSLLGQETQY
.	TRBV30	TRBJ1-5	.	AWSRGENQPQH
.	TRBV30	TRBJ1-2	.	ASSRELNYGYT
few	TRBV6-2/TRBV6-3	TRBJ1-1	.	ASSLPLNTEAF
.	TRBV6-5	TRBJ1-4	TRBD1	ANKGTAEKLF
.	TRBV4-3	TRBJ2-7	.	ASSQDAGKGYEQY
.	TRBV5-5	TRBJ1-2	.	ASSPRTAAGGYT
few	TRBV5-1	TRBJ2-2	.	ASSPGSANTGELF
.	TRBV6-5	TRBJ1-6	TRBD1	ASSYKTTGINSPLH
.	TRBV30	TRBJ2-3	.	AWSVGVGTDTQY
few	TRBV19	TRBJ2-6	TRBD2	ASSPLTRGKVSFGANVLT
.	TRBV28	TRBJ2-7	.	ASSLRQNPYEQY
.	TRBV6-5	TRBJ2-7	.	ASIPGQGGHEQY
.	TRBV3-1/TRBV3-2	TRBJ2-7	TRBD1	ASSQDVGTGSSEQY
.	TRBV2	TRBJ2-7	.	ATSGAYEQY
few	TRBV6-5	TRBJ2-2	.	ASSYSTGKNTGELF
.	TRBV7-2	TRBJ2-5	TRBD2	ASMREVWGQETQY
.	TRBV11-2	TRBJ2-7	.	ASSLSPSYEQY
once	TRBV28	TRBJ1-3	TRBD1	ASSLFATGTGNTIY
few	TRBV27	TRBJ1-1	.	ASSLYGTNTEAF
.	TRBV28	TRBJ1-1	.	ASAKRRGGTEAF
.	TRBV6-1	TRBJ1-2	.	ASSERTDGNYGYT
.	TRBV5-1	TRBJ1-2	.	ASSLDGYYGYT
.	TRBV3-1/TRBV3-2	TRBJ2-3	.	ASSENPGHYFTDTQY
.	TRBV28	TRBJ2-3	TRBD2	ASASGGATTDTQY
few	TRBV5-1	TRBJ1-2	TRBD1	ASSFGQGGGYT
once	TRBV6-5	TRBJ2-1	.	ASSYALASYNEQF
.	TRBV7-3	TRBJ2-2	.	ASSQTFSNTGELF
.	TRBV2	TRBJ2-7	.	ASSAASREPP
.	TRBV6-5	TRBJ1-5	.	ASGAWTRDQPQH
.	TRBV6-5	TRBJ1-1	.	ASSYSYSYNTEAF
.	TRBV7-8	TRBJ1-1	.	ASSSVRNTEAF
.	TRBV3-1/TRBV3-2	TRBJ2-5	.	ASSQDQETQY
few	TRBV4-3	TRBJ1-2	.	ASSQDRGDQIYGYT
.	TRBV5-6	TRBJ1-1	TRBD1	ASSPGQVSNTEAF
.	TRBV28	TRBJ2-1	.	ASSLFVLRRAYNEQF
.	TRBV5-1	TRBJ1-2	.	ASSSYSGYGYT
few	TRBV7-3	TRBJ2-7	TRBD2	ASSLGGAGGREQY
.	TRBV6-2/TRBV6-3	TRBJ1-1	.	ASSPGTGPTEAF
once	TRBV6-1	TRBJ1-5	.	ASSEQNNQPQH
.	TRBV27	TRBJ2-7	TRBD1	ASSLAGQGWEQY
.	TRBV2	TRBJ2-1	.	ASRARGIEYNEQF
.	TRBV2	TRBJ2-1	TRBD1	ASIQDRYSYNEQF
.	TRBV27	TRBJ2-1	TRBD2	ASIQRASGLAFTNSDNEQF
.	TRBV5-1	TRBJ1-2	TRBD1	ASSLVGQGASWDGYT
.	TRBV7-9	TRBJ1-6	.	ASRRERGSPLH
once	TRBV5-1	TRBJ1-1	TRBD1	ASTPAGTGGVGAF
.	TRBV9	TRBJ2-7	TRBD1	ASSVAPGGFYEQY
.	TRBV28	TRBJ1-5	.	ASSFGQRNQPQH
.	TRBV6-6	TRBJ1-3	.	ASQGSGNTIY
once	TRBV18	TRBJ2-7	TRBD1	ASSPSGTVLPEQY
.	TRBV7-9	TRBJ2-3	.	ASSLTGFTDTQY
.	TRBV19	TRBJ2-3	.	ASRPEGGGLTDTQY
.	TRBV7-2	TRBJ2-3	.	ASSPQGAGGANTQY